The T cell receptor beta chain under discussion was sequenced for a study of tumor-infiltrating lymphocytes in localized non-small cell lung cancer. In its sample, this clone was seen once. TCRdb's copy holds only in-frame clones and misses some; the assay was immunoSEQ multiplex PCR. The sample lists 13,000 or so clones, approximately 80% occurring once. This CDR3 region has 13 residues. Germline lookup yields CDR1 LGHNA and CDR2 YNFKEQ. V lost 4 bases to trimming and J lost 5 bases, with 11 bases between them. The receptor was isolated from a human donor with non-small cell lung cancer. The chain combines TRBV4-2 with TRBJ1-1; no firm D call. Sequences were obtained from lung tumor tissue. CDR3 amino acids: CASSRKTGTEAFF. CDR3 DNA: TGTGCCAGCAGCCGTAAAACGGGAACTGAAGCTTTCTTT.